The 16 T cell receptor beta chains given below trace back to one sample, sequenced in a study of blood T cell repertoires in COVID-19. Measured with immunoSEQ multiplex PCR; TCRdb has only the in-frame clones, and not every one. The data show approximately 250,000 clones, with approximately 80% seen just once and around 6.8% held by the top ten. Specimen: peripheral blood. Source of these receptors: a woman in her forties or fifties with acute or convalescent COVID-19.

In regard to this clone: One end of the junction varies from germline; a read error may be responsible. V usage is TRBV7-2 and J usage is TRBJ2-5; unclear D gene. The germline V gene has CDR1 SGHTA and CDR2 FQGNSA. The CDR3 loop spans 13 amino acids. This CDR3 is CASSRGSQETRYF. The CDR3 bases are TGTGCCAGCTCCCGAGGCAGTCAAGAGACCCGGTACTTC.

There are a few counts of this clone. V is TRBV3-1 (or the pseudogene TRBV3-2) and J is TRBJ2-4, with D hard to call. The CDR3 has 14 residues. Per the germline V gene, CDR1 is LGHDT and CDR2 is YNNKEL (reference sequence). Trimming stripped 3 bases from V and 8 bases from J, with 14 bases between. CDR3 sequence: CASSHLGEVDIQYF. CDR3 nucleotides: TGTGCCAGCAGCCACTTGGGTGAGGTGGACATTCAGTACTTC.

The V call is TRBV2, the J call TRBJ1-2; unclear D gene. Per the germline V gene, CDR1 is SNHLY and CDR2 is FYNNEI. CDR3 length: 13 residues. Deletions cut 4 bases from V and 1 base from J, with 7 bases between. The CDR3 protein is CASSVNSNYGYTF. The CDR3 DNA reads as TGTGCCAGCAGTGTTAACAGTAACTATGGCTACACCTTC.

The J gene is TRBJ1-5, the V gene TRBV19; 9 bases are a match to TRBD1. Germline lookup yields CDR1 LNHDA and CDR2 SQIVND (reference sequence). Losses at the gene ends were 3 bases for V and 5 bases for J; bases not matched to a gene: 5. This CDR3 has 15 residues. The CDR3 region is CASSMYRGQDQPQHF. CDR3 sequence (DNA): TGTGCCAGTAGTATGTACAGGGGGCAGGATCAGCCCCAGCATTTT. Looking up the rest from reference TRBV19 and TRBJ1-5 gives the full variable domain: DGGITQSPKYLFRKEGQNVTLSCEQNLNHDAMYWYRQDPGQGLRLIYYSQIVNDFQKGDIAEGYSVSREKKESFPLTVTSAQKNPTAFYLCASSMYRGQDQPQHFGDGTRLSIL.

This chain links TRBV7-2 with TRBJ2-1; 12 bases are a match to TRBD2. V shed 5 bases and J 5 bases; nucleotides not matched to a gene: 4. CDR3 length: 15 residues. Germline V gene lookup returns CDR1 SGHTA and CDR2 FQGNSA. This chain's CDR3 is CASSTRLAGDNEQFF. The CDR3 DNA reads TGTGCCAGCAGCACCCGACTAGCGGGAGACAATGAGCAGTTCTTC.

The chain couples TRBV27 to TRBJ2-1; 9 bases are shared with TRBD2. J gave up 6 bases and V 4 bases, and 7 bases lay outside the gene matches. The CDR3 has 15 amino acids. Germline CDR1 reads MNHEY; CDR2 reads SMNVEV (reference sequence). The CDR3 here is CASSYGRGGFNEQFF. CDR3 nucleotides: TGTGCCAGCAGTTACGGGCGGGGGGGCTTCAATGAGCAGTTCTTC.

This clone appeared once. The V gene is TRBV5-5, the J gene TRBJ1-1, with 7 nucleotides matching TRBD1. J lost 7 bases, V lost 1 base, and 16 bases had no gene match. Germline CDR1 SGHKS, CDR2 YYEKEE (reference sequence). The CDR3 runs to 17 residues. The CDR3 DNA is TGTGCCAGCAGCTTGTTTTTCTTTCGGGACAGTCCCATTGAAGCTTTCTTT. It specifies CASSLFFFRDSPIEAFF.

J is TRBJ1-5 and V is TRBV19, with 8 positions matching TRBD1. Germline V gives CDR1 LNHDA, CDR2 SQIVND (reference sequence). This CDR3 contains 13 residues. V lost 7 bases, J lost 2 bases, and 1 base stayed unmatched. The CDR3 loop reads CASKQGGNQPQHF. The CDR3 nucleotides read TGTGCCAGTAAACAGGGGGGCAATCAGCCCCAGCATTTT.

The rearrangement links TRBV5-8 to TRBJ1-1; D is uncertain. The CDR3 covers 12 residues. Looked up from germline, CDR1 is SGHTS and CDR2 is YDEGEE. The germline V and J ends were trimmed by 2 bases and 5 bases, with 7 bases remaining between them. CDR3 loop: CASSLVATEAFF. In DNA, the CDR3 is TGTGCCAGCAGCTTAGTGGCAACTGAAGCTTTCTTT.

The chain joins TRBV28 to TRBJ1-2, with 12 positions matching TRBD1. The CDR3 is 16 residues long. V was clipped by 1 base and J by 7 bases; unmatched bases: 7. CDR1 and CDR2 from the germline V gene are MDHEN and SYDVKM. The DNA of the CDR3 is TGTGCCAGCAGTTTATCGGGGACAGGGGGCGTAGCTGGCTACACCTTC. It codes for CASSLSGTGGVAGYTF.

The V call is TRBV5-1, the J call TRBJ2-5, with 8 bases matching TRBD1. Germline CDR1 reads SGHRS; CDR2 reads YFSETQ. This CDR3 region has 14 residues. V lost 4 bases and J lost 2; bases outside the gene matches: 4. CDR3 protein: CASSPGQVQETQYF. The CDR3 DNA follows: TGCGCCAGCAGCCCGGGACAGGTGCAAGAGACCCAGTACTTC.

This clone appeared once. V is TRBV19 and J is TRBJ1-5; D possibly corresponds to TRBD1 (6 bases). The V gene's germline CDR1 is LNHDA and CDR2 SQIVND (reference sequence). With 3 bases removed from V and 7 bases from J, the gap between germline ends came to 16 bases. This CDR3 comprises 15 residues. The CDR3: CASSIRTAMGQPQHF. CDR3 coding DNA: TGTGCCAGTAGTATCCGGACAGCTATGGGGCAGCCCCAGCATTTT.

The chain employs TRBV7-2 and TRBJ1-2; D may be TRBD1 (6 bases). This CDR3 contains 13 residues. Trimming removed 1 base at V and 5 bases at J, with 8 bases between. The germline gives CDR1 SGHTA, CDR2 FQGNSA. In DNA form, the CDR3 reads TGTGCCAGCAGCTTAGGACAGGAGTATGGCTACACCTTC. Translating it yields CASSLGQEYGYTF.

This clone was found a few times. The chain uses TRBV28 and TRBJ1-3; D remains unclear. This CDR3 region has 14 residues. Germline V gene data show CDR1 as MDHEN and CDR2 as SYDVKM. The V and J ends lost 1 base and 2 bases respectively, with 6 bases between them. This chain's CDR3 is CASSLFSTGNTIYF. The CDR3 DNA follows: TGTGCCAGCAGTTTATTTTCAACTGGAAACACCATATATTTT.

This clone was recorded once. The chain combines TRBV19 with TRBJ1-2; 12 nucleotides match TRBD1. The V and J ends lost 5 bases and 6 bases, in that order; junction bases with no gene match: 13. This CDR3 has 17 amino acids. In germline, CDR1 is LNHDA, CDR2 SQIVND (reference sequence). CDR3 coding DNA: TGTGCCAGTAGTTCGGGGACAGGGGGCTTCGTCATTAATGGCTACACCTTC. Its translation is CASSSGTGGFVINGYTF.

The CDR3 region is CASSESDYGYTF. DNA for the CDR3: TGTGCCAGCAGTGAATCCGACTATGGCTACACCTTC. V gene TRBV25-1 combines with J gene TRBJ1-2; no clear D. Trimming shortened V by 1 base and J by 3 bases, and 3 bases separated the two germline ends. The CDR3 totals 12 residues. CDR1 and CDR2 from the germline V gene are MGHDK and SYGVNS.